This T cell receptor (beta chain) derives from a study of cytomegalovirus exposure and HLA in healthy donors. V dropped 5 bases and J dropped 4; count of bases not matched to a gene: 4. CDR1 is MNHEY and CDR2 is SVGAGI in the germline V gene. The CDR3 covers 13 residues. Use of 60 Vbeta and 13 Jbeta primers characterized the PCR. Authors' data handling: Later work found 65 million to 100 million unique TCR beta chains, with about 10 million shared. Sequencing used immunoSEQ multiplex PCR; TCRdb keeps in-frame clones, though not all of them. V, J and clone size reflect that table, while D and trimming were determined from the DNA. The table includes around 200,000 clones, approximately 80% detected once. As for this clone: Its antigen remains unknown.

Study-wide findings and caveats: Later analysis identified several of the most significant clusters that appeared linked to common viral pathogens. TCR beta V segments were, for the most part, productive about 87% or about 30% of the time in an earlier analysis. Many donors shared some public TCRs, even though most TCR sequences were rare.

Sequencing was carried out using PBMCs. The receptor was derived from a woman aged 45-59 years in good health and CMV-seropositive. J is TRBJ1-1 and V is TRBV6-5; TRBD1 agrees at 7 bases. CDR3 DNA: TGTGCCAGCAGTGAGACAGGGTTCACTGAAGCTTTCTTT. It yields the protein CASSETGFTEAFF.